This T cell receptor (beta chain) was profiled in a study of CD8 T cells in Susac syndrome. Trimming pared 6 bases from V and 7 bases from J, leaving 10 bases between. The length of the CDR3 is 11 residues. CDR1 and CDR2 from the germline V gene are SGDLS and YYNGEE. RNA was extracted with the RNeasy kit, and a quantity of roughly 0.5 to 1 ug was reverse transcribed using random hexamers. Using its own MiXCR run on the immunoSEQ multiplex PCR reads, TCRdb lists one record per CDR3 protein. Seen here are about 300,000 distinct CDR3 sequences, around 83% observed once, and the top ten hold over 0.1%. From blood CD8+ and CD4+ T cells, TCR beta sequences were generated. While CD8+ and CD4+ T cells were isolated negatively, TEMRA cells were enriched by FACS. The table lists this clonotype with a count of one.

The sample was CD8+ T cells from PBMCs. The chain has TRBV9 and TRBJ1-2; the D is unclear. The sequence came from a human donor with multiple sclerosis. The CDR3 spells CASMSTGGYTF. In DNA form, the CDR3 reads TGTGCCAGCATGTCGACCGGTGGCTACACCTTC. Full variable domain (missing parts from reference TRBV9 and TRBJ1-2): DSGVTQTPKHLITATGQRVTLRCSPRSGDLSVYWYQQSLDQGLQFLIQYYNGEERAKGNILERFSAQQFPDLHSELNLSSLELGDSALYFCASMSTGGYTFGSGTRLTVV.